The 29 T cell receptor beta chains given below trace back to one sample, sequenced in a study of identical twins. TCRdb recomputed calls from the 5' RACE reads with MiXCR, one row per CDR3 protein. The sample consists of 430,000 or so distinct CDR3 sequences, 24% of them appearing once. These records were also assigned to another study, of T cells expressing NK-cell markers.

The sequencing sample was made of CD4+ T cells sorted from blood. These receptors were obtained from a woman aged 18-29 years in good health.

The chain has TRBV15 and TRBJ2-7; maybe TRBD1 (6 bases). Germline V gene sequence: CDR1 LNHNV, CDR2 YYDKDF (reference sequence). V was cut by 0 bases and J by 0 bases, with 15 bases left in between. CDR3 length: 17 amino acids. CDR3 nucleotides: TGTGCCACCAGCAGAGATAGGGGACACGAGTCCTCCTACGAGCAGTACTTC. Amino acids: CATSRDRGHESSYEQYF.

In its sample, this clonotype was seen a few times. V usage is TRBV29-1 and J usage is TRBJ2-5; 9 nucleotides match TRBD1. The V and J ends lost 2 bases and 8 bases, in that order; junction bases with no gene match: 12. The CDR3 is 15 amino acids. The germline V gene encodes CDR1 SQVTM and CDR2 ANQGSEA. CDR3 sequence (DNA): TGCAGCGTTGAACCATGGGACAGGGCCAGGGGAACCCAGTACTTC. Translated, it gives CSVEPWDRARGTQYF. Filled out from reference TRBV29-1 and TRBJ2-5, the complete variable domain reads SAVISQKPSRDICQRGTSLTIQCQVDSQVTMMFWYRQQPGQSLTLIATANQGSEATYESGFVIDKFPISRPNLTFSTLTVSNMSPEDSSIYLCSVEPWDRARGTQYFGPGTRLLVL.

This chain uses TRBV20-1 with TRBJ2-7; D is ambiguous. Trimming removed 2 bases at V and 2 bases at J, with 7 bases between. The CDR3 consists of 12 residues. Germline-derived CDR1 and CDR2 are DFQATT and SNEGSKA (reference sequence). DNA of the CDR3: TGCAGTGCTAGACCCTCGCCCTACGAGCAGTACTTC. Protein sequence: CSARPSPYEQYF.

This clonotype was picked up a small number of times. J is TRBJ2-1 and V is TRBV20-1; 7 bases are a match to TRBD2. Trimming cost V 3 bases and J 6 bases; bases outside gene matches: 8. This CDR3 has 14 amino acids. The germline V gene has CDR1 DFQATT and CDR2 SNEGSKA (reference sequence). The CDR3 sequence: CSASVLARGNEQFF. For the CDR3, the DNA is TGCAGTGCTAGCGTACTAGCGAGGGGCAATGAGCAGTTCTTC.

The chain has TRBV3-1 and TRBJ2-5; 12 nucleotides match TRBD2. From germline, CDR1 is LGHDT and CDR2 YNNKEL (reference sequence). The CDR3 contains 16 residues. After removal of 2 bases from V and 4 bases from J, the junction contained 5 bases not matched to a gene. CDR3 sequence: CASSQRLAGEGETQYF. The CDR3 region has the DNA TGTGCCAGCAGCCAACGACTAGCGGGGGAGGGAGAGACCCAGTACTTC.

The chain combines TRBV12-3 or TRBV12-4 with TRBJ1-2; 7 bases line up with TRBD1. V was clipped by 5 bases and J by 8 bases; unmatched bases: 8. The CDR3 has 13 residues. CDR3 in DNA: TGTGCCAGCAGTCGGGGACAGATTTTGGGCTACACCTTC. This gives the protein CASSRGQILGYTF.

The gene calls are TRBV9 and TRBJ2-7, with 10 bases matching TRBD2. Germline CDR1 reads SGDLS; CDR2 reads YYNGEE. J lost 3 bases, V lost 0 bases, and 6 bases had no gene match. CDR3 length: 16 residues. CDR3 coding DNA: TGTGCCAGCAGCGTAGCCGGACTAGCGGAGGGCTACGAGCAGTACTTC. Residues: CASSVAGLAEGYEQYF.

CDR3 DNA sequence: TGCAGTGCTAGATCGGCCGCTTTTTACGAGCAGTACTTC. Its translation is CSARSAAFYEQYF. V gene TRBV20-1 combines with J gene TRBJ2-7; the D is unclear. Per the germline V gene, CDR1 is DFQATT and CDR2 is SNEGSKA (reference sequence). Trimming took 2 bases from V and 4 from J, leaving 12 bases between them. This CDR3 comprises 13 residues.

This clonotype has a handful of counts. The CDR3 nucleotides are TGCAGTGCTCCTTCGACGGGACTAGCGGGGGCGACAGATACGCAGTATTTT. This gives the protein CSAPSTGLAGATDTQYF. The rearrangement uses TRBV20-1 and TRBJ2-3; 14 positions match TRBD2. Trimming at V came to 5 bases and at J to 3 bases, leaving 10 bases not matched to a gene. The V gene's germline CDR1 is DFQATT and CDR2 SNEGSKA (reference sequence). CDR3 length: 17 residues.

This clonotype has more than one count but fewer than ten. The chain recombines TRBV20-1 with TRBJ2-7; no definite D call. V shed 3 bases and J shed 5 bases, with 17 bases lying between them. The V gene's germline CDR1 is DFQATT and CDR2 SNEGSKA (reference sequence). The CDR3 spans 14 residues. The DNA of the CDR3 is TGCAGTGCTAGTATCGGAGAGTATACCCACGAGCAGTACTTC. As protein: CSASIGEYTHEQYF.

The chain recombines TRBV2 with TRBJ1-5; no clear D gene. The germline CDR1 and CDR2 sequences are SNHLY and FYNNEI. There are 12 residues in the CDR3. Trimming pared 6 bases from V and 6 bases from J, leaving 9 bases between. The CDR3: CASRILGQPQHF. CDR3 in DNA: TGTGCCAGCAGAATTCTCGGTCAGCCCCAGCATTTT.

This chain uses TRBV12-3 or TRBV12-4 with TRBJ2-2; TRBD1 matches at 7 bases. There are 17 residues in the CDR3. The V gene end was trimmed by 5 bases and the J gene end by 1 base; junction bases not matched to a gene: 10. CDR3 protein: CASSTGQFRVNTGELFF. DNA for the CDR3: TGTGCCAGCAGTACGGGACAGTTCAGGGTGAACACCGGGGAGCTGTTTTTT.

There are a few counts of this clonotype. The chain recombines TRBV12-3 or TRBV12-4 with TRBJ2-3; D remains unclear. This CDR3 spans 14 amino acids. V dropped 3 bases and J dropped 2 bases, with 9 bases sitting between them. CDR3 residues: CASSFSGITDTQYF. The CDR3 DNA sequence: TGTGCCAGCAGTTTTTCAGGTATCACAGATACGCAGTATTTT.

This sequence joins TRBV4-3 and TRBJ2-7; 10 bases match TRBD2. There are 16 residues in the CDR3. Germline-derived CDR1 and CDR2 are LGHNA and YSLEER. The trim removed 3 bases at V and 1 base at J, leaving 6 bases unmatched. The DNA of the CDR3 is TGCGCCAGCAGCCAGACGGGAGCGGGGGGGTCCTACGAGCAGTACTTC. Protein: CASSQTGAGGSYEQYF.

This clonotype was seen at least ten times. The chain links TRBV12-3 or TRBV12-4 to TRBJ2-3, with 7 bases identical to TRBD2. V trimming: 5 bases; J trimming: 4 bases; junction bases outside the gene matches: 6. The CDR3 consists of 14 residues. Here the CDR3 reads CASSRTSAADTQYF. In nucleotides, the CDR3 is TGTGCCAGCAGTCGTACTAGCGCTGCAGATACGCAGTATTTT.

This chain uses TRBV12-3 or TRBV12-4 with TRBJ1-1; D gene ambiguous. The CDR3 is made up of 13 amino acids. The V gene lost 11 bases and the J gene lost 0 bases, with 13 bases spanning the gap. The CDR3 region is CAGKRQMNTEAFF. In DNA, the CDR3 is TGTGCCGGCAAGAGGCAGATGAACACTGAAGCTTTCTTT.

This chain joins TRBV11-2 and TRBJ2-3, with 9 bases identical to TRBD2. The CDR3 consists of 16 residues. The germline gives CDR1 SGHAT, CDR2 FQNNGV. J gave up 4 bases and V 3 bases, and 8 bases lay outside the gene matches. The CDR3 coding sequence is TGTGCCAGCAGCTTCATAGCGGGAGCAAGGGCAGATACGCAGTATTTT. Protein product: CASSFIAGARADTQYF.

This clonotype has a handful of counts. CDR3 sequence: CSASSRTGDTGELFF. Here the CDR3 DNA reads TGCAGTGCTAGCTCGCGGACAGGGGACACCGGGGAGCTGTTTTTT. This sequence joins TRBV20-1 and TRBJ2-2; 9 nucleotides agree with TRBD1. Trimming removed 3 bases from V and 3 bases from J; junction bases left unmatched: 5. The CDR3 loop spans 15 amino acids. Looked up from germline, CDR1 is DFQATT and CDR2 is SNEGSKA (reference sequence).

The sample holds a few counts of this clonotype. The V call is TRBV5-1, the J call TRBJ1-1; D perhaps matches TRBD1 (6 bases). Germline V gene sequence: CDR1 SGHRS, CDR2 YFSETQ. The CDR3 runs to 16 residues. The V gene lost 1 base and the J gene lost 1 base, with 14 bases spanning the gap. The CDR3 sequence is CASSLRAGQTNTEAFF. CDR3 DNA sequence: TGCGCCAGCAGCTTGCGGGCAGGACAGACGAACACTGAAGCTTTCTTT.

Only a few counts were recorded for this clonotype. The chain has TRBV20-1 and TRBJ2-1; TRBD2 matches at 7 bases. The CDR3 loop spans 15 amino acids. V was pared by 0 bases and J by 5 bases, with 7 bases of the junction left unmatched. The V gene's germline CDR1 is DFQATT and CDR2 SNEGSKA (reference sequence). The CDR3 loop is CSARDPGRVNNEQFF. The CDR3 DNA follows: TGCAGTGCTAGAGACCCGGGGAGGGTTAACAATGAGCAGTTCTTC.

V gene TRBV20-1 combines with J gene TRBJ2-1; 7 positions match TRBD2. The germline CDR1 and CDR2 sequences are DFQATT and SNEGSKA (reference sequence). Germline trimming cut 2 bases from V and 7 bases from J; bases unmatched to any gene: 8. This CDR3 is built from 14 residues. As DNA, the CDR3 is TGCAGTGCTAGATTGGGGGAGGGCCGAAATGAGCAGTTCTTC. Encoded protein: CSARLGEGRNEQFF.

In its sample, this clonotype was seen a few times. The V call is TRBV7-9, the J call TRBJ2-7, with a tentative D call TRBD1 (6 bases). V lost 8 bases to trimming and J lost 4 bases, with 18 bases between them. Germline-derived CDR1 and CDR2 are SEHNR and FQNEAQ (reference sequence). CDR3 size: 14 residues. The CDR3 nucleotides read TGTGCCAGCGGGGGATACAGGGATGTGTACGAGCAGTACTTC. Translation: CASGGYRDVYEQYF.

CDR3 bases: TGCAGCGTTGGTTTTCTGCGGGACAGGGGTGAAAAACTGTTTTTT. Protein product: CSVGFLRDRGEKLFF. The chain uses TRBV29-1 and TRBJ1-4; 10 bases are shared with TRBD1. This CDR3 has 15 residues. Germline loops: CDR1 SQVTM, CDR2 ANQGSEA. V trimming: 4 bases; J trimming: 7 bases; junction bases outside the gene matches: 9.

The sample holds a few counts of this clonotype. This chain connects TRBV29-1 to TRBJ1-3, with D perhaps matching TRBD1 (5 bases). Germline assignment: CDR1 SQVTM and CDR2 ANQGSEA. The CDR3 loop spans 13 amino acids. Trimming pared 4 bases from V and 0 bases from J, leaving 7 bases between. The CDR3, as DNA: TGCAGCGTTGCACAGGCCTCTGGAAACACCATATATTTT. Translation gives CSVAQASGNTIYF.

V usage is TRBV5-6 and J usage is TRBJ1-1, with 10 bases identical to TRBD1. The junction had 9 bases not matched to a gene; V was cut back by 4 bases and J by 6 bases. Germline V CDR1 and CDR2: SGHDT, YYEEEE. The CDR3 spans 15 residues. The CDR3 region has the DNA TGTGCCAGCAGCCGTCCAGGACAGGGGGTCGCTGAAGCTTTCTTT. Translating it yields CASSRPGQGVAEAFF.

This clonotype was counted a few times. This chain links TRBV7-9 with TRBJ1-1; D is uncertain. The germline V gene has CDR1 SEHNR and CDR2 FQNEAQ (reference sequence). V lost 5 bases, J lost 1 base, and 11 bases lay in between. The CDR3 is made up of 14 amino acids. CDR3 sequence: CASSLRRSNTEAFF. For the CDR3, the DNA is TGTGCCAGCAGCCTACGGCGGTCGAACACTGAAGCTTTCTTT.

The chain links TRBV18 to TRBJ2-3; D is uncertain. The V end was cut by 0 bases, the J end by 9 bases, with 4 bases between. The CDR3 consists of 11 residues. The germline gives CDR1 KGHSH, CDR2 LQKENI. The CDR3 sequence: CASSPPGTQYF. In DNA, the CDR3 is TGTGCCAGCTCACCACCAGGGACGCAGTATTTT.

This clonotype was found a few times. The rearrangement joins TRBV12-3 or TRBV12-4 to TRBJ1-5; D gene uncertain. Trimming took off 2 bases at V and 8 bases at J, with 13 bases between the two ends. The CDR3 runs 14 residues. In nucleotides, the CDR3 is TGTGCCAGCAGTTTAATGGTCAGGTCAAAGCCCCAGCATTTT. It yields the protein CASSLMVRSKPQHF.

For this clonotype: The germline gene is not matched at one end of the junction; a read error may be the cause. The V gene is TRBV20-1, the J gene TRBJ2-7; 11 bases fit TRBD2. This CDR3 contains 14 residues. Germline V lookup: CDR1 DFQATT, CDR2 SNEGSKA (reference sequence). CDR3: CSAALAGGSFEQYF. CDR3 nucleotides: TGCAGTGCTGCCCTAGCGGGGGGATCCTTCGAGCAGTACTTC.